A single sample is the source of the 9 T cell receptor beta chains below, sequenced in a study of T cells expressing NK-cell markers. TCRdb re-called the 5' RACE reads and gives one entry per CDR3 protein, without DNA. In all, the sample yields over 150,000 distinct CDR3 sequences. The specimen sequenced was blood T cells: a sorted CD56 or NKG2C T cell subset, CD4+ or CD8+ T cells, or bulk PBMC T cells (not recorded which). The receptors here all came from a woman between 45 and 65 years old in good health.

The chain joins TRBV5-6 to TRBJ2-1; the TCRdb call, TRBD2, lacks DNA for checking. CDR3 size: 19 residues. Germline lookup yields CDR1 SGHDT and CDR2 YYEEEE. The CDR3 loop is CASSPLRVISSHLTNEQFF.

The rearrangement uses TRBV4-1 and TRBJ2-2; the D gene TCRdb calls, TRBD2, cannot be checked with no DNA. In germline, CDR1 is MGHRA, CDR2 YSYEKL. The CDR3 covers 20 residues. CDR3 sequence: CASSQDNARVREGDTGELFF.

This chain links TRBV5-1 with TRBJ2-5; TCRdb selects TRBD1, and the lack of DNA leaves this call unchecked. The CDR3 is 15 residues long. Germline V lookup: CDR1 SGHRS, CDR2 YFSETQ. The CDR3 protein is CASTPGQGKSETQYF.

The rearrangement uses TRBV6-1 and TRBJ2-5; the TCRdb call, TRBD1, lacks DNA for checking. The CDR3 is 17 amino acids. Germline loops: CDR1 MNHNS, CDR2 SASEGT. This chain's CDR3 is CASSDHLLGATEETQYF.

CDR3: CASSLEGFDEQFF. The chain joins TRBV7-9 to TRBJ2-1. The length of the CDR3 is 13 residues. CDR1 and CDR2 (germline): SEHNR, FQNEAQ (reference sequence). Based on the CDR3 plus reference TRBV7-9 and TRBJ2-1, the full variable domain is DTGVSQNPRHKITKRGQNVTFRCDPISEHNRLYWYRQTLGQGPEFLTYFQNEAQLEKSRLLSDRFSAERPKGSFSTLEIQRTEQGDSAMYLCASSLEGFDEQFFGPGTRLTVL.

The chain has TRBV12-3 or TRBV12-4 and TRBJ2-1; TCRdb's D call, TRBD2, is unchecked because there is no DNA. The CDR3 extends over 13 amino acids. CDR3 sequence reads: CASSGGGPLEQFF.

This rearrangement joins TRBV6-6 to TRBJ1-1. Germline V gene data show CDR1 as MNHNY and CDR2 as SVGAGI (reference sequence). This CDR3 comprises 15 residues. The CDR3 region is CASSYSIPGNTEAFF.

The CDR3 sequence is CASSLTSPNEQFF. The V gene is TRBV7-9, the J gene TRBJ2-1; TCRdb calls TRBD2, which cannot be checked without DNA. In germline, CDR1 is SEHNR, CDR2 FQNEAQ (reference sequence). This CDR3 has 13 amino acids.

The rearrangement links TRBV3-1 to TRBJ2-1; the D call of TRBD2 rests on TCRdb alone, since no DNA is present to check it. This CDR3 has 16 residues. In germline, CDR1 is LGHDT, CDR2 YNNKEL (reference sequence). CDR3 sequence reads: CASSLGLAGVLDEQFF.